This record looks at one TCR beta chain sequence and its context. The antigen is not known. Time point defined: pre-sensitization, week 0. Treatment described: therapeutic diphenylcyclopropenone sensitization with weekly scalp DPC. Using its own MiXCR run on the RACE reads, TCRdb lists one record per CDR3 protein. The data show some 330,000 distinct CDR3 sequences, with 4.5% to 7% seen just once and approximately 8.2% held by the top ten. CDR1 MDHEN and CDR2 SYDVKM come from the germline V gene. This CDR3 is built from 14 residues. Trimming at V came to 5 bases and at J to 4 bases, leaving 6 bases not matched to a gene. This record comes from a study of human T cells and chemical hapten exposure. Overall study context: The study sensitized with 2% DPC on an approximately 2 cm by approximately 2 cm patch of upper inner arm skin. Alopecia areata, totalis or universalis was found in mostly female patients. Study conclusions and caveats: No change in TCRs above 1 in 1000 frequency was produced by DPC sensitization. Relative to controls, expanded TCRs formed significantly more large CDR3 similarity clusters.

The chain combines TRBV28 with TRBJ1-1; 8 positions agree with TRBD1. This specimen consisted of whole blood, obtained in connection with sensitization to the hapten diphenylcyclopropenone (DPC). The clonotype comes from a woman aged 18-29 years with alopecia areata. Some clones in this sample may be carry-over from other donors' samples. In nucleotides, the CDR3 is TGTGCCAGCAGTCGAACAGGGGGAACCACTGAAGCTTTCTTT. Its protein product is CASSRTGGTTEAFF.